The rows below give T cell receptor beta chains drawn from one sample of a study of blood T cell repertoires in COVID-19. The data were produced by immunoSEQ multiplex PCR, yet TCRdb's version contains in-frame clones alone and is incomplete. The data show about 200,000 clones, over 80% seen once. Material: peripheral blood. The receptors were sampled from a man aged 40-55 years with acute or convalescent COVID-19. Both conserved end residues are part of each CDR3. D genes are given only for firm matches. Only part of the rows carry a size: once, few, many, or a class if the clone is expanded.

D gene	J gene	clone size	V gene	CDR3 protein	CDR3 DNA
NA	TRBJ2-3	NA	TRBV15	CATSRDPISGTDTQYF	TGTGCCACCAGCAGAGATCCGATTAGCGGCACAGATACGCAGTATTTT
NA	TRBJ1-2	NA	TRBV6-5	CASSTRESNYGYTF	TGTGCCAGCAGTACCAGGGAATCCAACTATGGCTACACCTTC
NA	TRBJ1-1	NA	TRBV10-2	CASSSDRNTEAFF	TGCGCCAGCAGCTCGGACAGGAACACTGAAGCTTTCTTT
TRBD1	TRBJ1-1	NA	TRBV6-5	CASSRDRTRDTEAFF	TGTGCCAGCAGCCGGGACAGGACGAGGGACACTGAAGCTTTCTTT
NA	TRBJ1-4	few	TRBV7-2	CASSYIQGSNEKLFF	TGTGCCAGCAGCTATATACAGGGCTCTAATGAAAAACTGTTTTTT
NA	TRBJ2-5	NA	TRBV6-5	CASRNLGQGQETQYF	TGTGCCAGCAGGAATTTAGGGCAGGGCCAAGAGACCCAGTACTTC
NA	TRBJ1-1	NA	TRBV5-8	CASTSGGVGKAFF	TGTGCCAGCACCTCGGGGGGGGTCGGAAAAGCTTTCTTT
NA	TRBJ1-2	NA	TRBV29-1	CSVNLMTGGRARYGYTF	TGCAGCGTTAACCTTATGACAGGTGGACGGGCTCGCTATGGCTACACCTTC
TRBD1	TRBJ2-3	NA	TRBV25-1	CASSQQGTDTQYF	TGTGCCAGCTCCCAACAGGGGACAGATACGCAGTATTTT
TRBD1	TRBJ2-7	NA	TRBV19	CASSMDRIGSYEQYF	TGTGCCAGTAGTATGGACAGGATAGGATCCTACGAGCAGTACTTC
NA	TRBJ1-1	once	TRBV11-2	CASSPRPRGTEAFF	TGTGCCAGCAGCCCCCGGCCCCGGGGCACTGAAGCTTTCTTT
TRBD2	TRBJ2-1	NA	TRBV6-5	CASLRLAGVGEQFF	TGTGCCAGCCTTAGACTAGCGGGAGTAGGTGAGCAGTTCTTC
NA	TRBJ2-6	NA	TRBV10-3	CAISESRGSGANVLTF	TGTGCCATCAGTGAGTCGCGAGGTTCGGGGGCCAACGTCCTGACTTTC
NA	TRBJ1-1	NA	TRBV29-1	CSVEGTDGAFF	TGCAGCGTTGAAGGGACAGATGGCGCTTTCTTT
TRBD1	TRBJ1-2	NA	TRBV2	CAARGTALYGYTF	TGTGCGGCGAGGGGGACAGCACTATATGGCTACACCTTC
NA	TRBJ1-2	NA	TRBV27	CASSLGRNYGYTF	TGTGCCAGCAGTCTGGGGCGGAACTATGGCTACACCTTC
NA	TRBJ1-4	NA	TRBV5-4	CASSFQGTTNEKLFF	TGTGCCAGCAGCTTCCAGGGTACAACTAATGAAAAACTGTTTTTT
NA	TRBJ1-1	NA	TRBV18	CASSPLEGESTEAFF	TGTGCCAGCTCACCCTTAGAGGGTGAGAGCACTGAAGCTTTCTTT
TRBD2	TRBJ2-1	NA	TRBV7-2	CASSGPTSGRANPYNEQFF	TGTGCCAGCAGCGGACCGACTAGCGGGAGGGCCAACCCCTACAATGAGCAGTTCTTC
TRBD1	TRBJ1-2	NA	TRBV11-2	CASSQDRASDGYTF	TGTGCCAGCAGTCAGGACAGGGCCAGCGATGGCTACACCTTC
NA	TRBJ1-1	NA	TRBV2	CASNYLNTEAFF	TGTGCCAGCAACTATTTGAACACTGAAGCTTTCTTT
NA	TRBJ1-3	NA	TRBV6-2/TRBV6-3	CASSRPGSGNTIYF	TGTGCCAGCAGTCGACCCGGGTCTGGAAACACCATATATTTT
TRBD1	TRBJ1-5	NA	TRBV6-5	CASSSRGQGVQPQHF	TGTGCCAGCAGTTCAAGGGGACAGGGTGTGCAGCCCCAGCATTTT
NA	TRBJ2-1	NA	TRBV6-5	CASSYNVGEQFF	TGTGCCAGCAGTTATAACGTCGGTGAGCAGTTCTTC
NA	TRBJ2-5	NA	TRBV5-1	CASSLSRLETQYF	TGCGCCAGCAGCTTGTCCAGGTTGGAGACCCAGTACTTC
TRBD1	TRBJ2-7	NA	TRBV5-6	CASSLSGTGGLYEQYF	TGTGCCAGCAGCTTGTCCGGGACAGGGGGCCTCTACGAGCAGTACTTC
TRBD1	TRBJ2-1	NA	TRBV19	CASSTSGQGANEQFF	TGTGCCAGTAGTACTTCGGGACAGGGGGCTAATGAGCAGTTCTTC
NA	TRBJ2-1	NA	TRBV14	CASSQEIGGQTYNEQFF	TGTGCCAGCAGCCAAGAAATCGGCGGGCAAACCTACAATGAGCAGTTCTTC
NA	TRBJ2-3	NA	TRBV6-5	CASSFTAHRTDTQYF	TGTGCCAGCAGTTTCACAGCCCACCGCACAGATACGCAGTATTTT
NA	TRBJ1-3	few	TRBV21-1	CASSKEGTGDRSAGNTIYF	TGTGCCAGCAGCAAAGAGGGAACAGGGGACAGAAGCGCTGGAAACACCATATATTTT
NA	TRBJ1-2	NA	TRBV20-1	CSASQGPYGYTF	TGCAGTGCGAGTCAGGGGCCCTATGGCTACACCTTC
NA	TRBJ2-1	NA	TRBV6-4	CASSEGRPGADEQFF	TGTGCCAGCAGTGAGGGGCGGCCTGGTGCGGATGAGCAGTTCTTC
NA	TRBJ1-3	once	TRBV11-2	CASSEGNTIYF	TGTGCCAGCTCGGAGGGGAACACCATATATTTT
NA	TRBJ2-5	NA	TRBV27	CASSLTWDTQETQYF	TGTGCCAGCAGTTTAACGTGGGACACCCAAGAGACCCAGTACTTC
NA	TRBJ1-1	few	TRBV3-1/TRBV3-2	CASSHQETEAFF	TGTGCCAGCAGCCATCAAGAGACTGAAGCTTTCTTT
NA	TRBJ2-1	NA	TRBV30	CAWKRRENWLNEQFF	TGTGCCTGGAAGAGACGGGAGAATTGGTTGAATGAGCAGTTCTTC
NA	TRBJ2-5	NA	TRBV12-3/TRBV12-4	CASSLRNRSQYF	TGTGCCAGCAGTTTACGTAACCGTAGCCAGTACTTC
TRBD1	TRBJ1-1	NA	TRBV4-1	CASSQVDRDRVSAFF	TGCGCCAGCAGCCAAGTCGACCGGGACAGGGTATCGGCTTTCTTT
NA	TRBJ1-1	NA	TRBV9	CASSVDRDPAFF	TGTGCCAGCAGCGTAGACCGGGATCCAGCTTTCTTT
TRBD1	TRBJ1-2	NA	TRBV10-3	CASTGGLTGYTF	TGTGCCAGCACAGGGGGCCTTACTGGCTACACCTTC
NA	TRBJ2-7	NA	TRBV2	CASGTYYEQYF	TGTGCCAGCGGGACATACTACGAGCAGTACTTC
NA	TRBJ2-2	NA	TRBV12-3/TRBV12-4	CASTGTGELFF	TGTGCCAGCACCGGTACCGGGGAGCTGTTTTTT
TRBD2	TRBJ2-3	NA	TRBV6-6	CASTLELGTNTDTQYF	TGTGCCAGCACCTTGGAACTCGGGACTAACACAGATACGCAGTATTTT
TRBD1	TRBJ2-5	NA	TRBV12-5	CASEGTAQETQYF	TGTGCTAGTGAGGGGACAGCTCAAGAGACCCAGTACTTC
NA	TRBJ1-1	once	TRBV5-4	CASSLAVSAEAFF	TGTGCCAGCAGCTTGGCTGTTTCCGCTGAAGCTTTCTTT
NA	TRBJ2-1	NA	TRBV6-1	CASSEASPGHEQFF	TGTGCCAGCAGTGAAGCGTCCCCTGGCCATGAGCAGTTCTTC
TRBD1	TRBJ1-4	NA	TRBV4-2	CASSQTGESDEKLFF	TGTGCCAGCAGCCAGACAGGGGAGTCGGATGAAAAACTGTTTTTT
TRBD1	TRBJ2-2	NA	TRBV4-2	CASSQEGGTGTFTGELFF	TGTGCCAGCAGCCAAGAAGGAGGGACAGGGACCTTCACCGGGGAGCTGTTTTTT
NA	TRBJ2-1	NA	TRBV3-1/TRBV3-2	CASSQGLPGLPSSEQFF	TGTGCCAGCAGCCAAGGTTTGCCAGGTTTGCCGTCTTCTGAGCAGTTCTTC
NA	TRBJ1-1	NA	TRBV5-1	CASSSRTGNTEAFF	TGCGCCAGCAGCTCAAGGACTGGGAACACTGAAGCTTTCTTT
TRBD1	TRBJ1-4	NA	TRBV5-1	CASSRGQDRATNEKLFF	TGCGCCAGCAGCCGCGGACAGGATAGGGCAACTAATGAAAAACTGTTTTTT
NA	TRBJ2-3	once	TRBV7-6	CASSSLTPSTDTQYF	TGTGCCAGCAGCTCCTTGACACCTAGCACAGATACGCAGTATTTT
TRBD1	TRBJ1-6	NA	TRBV6-5	CASQTGPSPLHF	TGTGCCAGCCAGACAGGGCCTTCACCCCTCCACTTT
NA	TRBJ1-1	NA	TRBV14	CASSQGGVVTNTEAFF	TGTGCCAGCAGCCAAGGGGGAGTCGTAACGAACACTGAAGCTTTCTTT
NA	TRBJ1-5	once	TRBV10-3	CAISDSYNQPQHF	TGTGCCATCAGTGACAGTTACAATCAGCCCCAGCATTTT
TRBD2	TRBJ2-1	NA	TRBV11-3	CASSLGSSGNDEQFF	TGTGCCAGCAGCTTAGGATCTAGCGGGAACGATGAGCAGTTCTTC
TRBD1	TRBJ1-5	NA	TRBV2	CASMEQGSRNSNQPQHF	TGTGCCAGCATGGAACAGGGGTCCCGGAATAGCAATCAGCCCCAGCATTTT
NA	TRBJ1-1	NA	TRBV6-5	CASRTRTAMNTEAFF	TGTGCCAGCAGGACCCGGACAGCCATGAACACTGAAGCTTTCTTT
NA	TRBJ2-2	NA	TRBV14	CASSQRRGGTGELFF	TGTGCCAGCAGCCAACGGAGAGGCGGTACCGGGGAGCTGTTTTTT